This entry describes one T cell receptor beta chain. Its antigen is unknown. The sample comes from a study of cytomegalovirus exposure and HLA in healthy donors. Whole-study findings and limits: Prediction of most subjects' HLA-A and HLA-B alleles by TCR beta sequences was reportedly accurate. The study flagged 150 to 200 TCR beta chains as cytomegalovirus-associated.

The PCR made use of 60 Vbeta and 13 Jbeta primers. The data were produced by immunoSEQ multiplex PCR, yet TCRdb's version contains in-frame clones alone and is incomplete. Of over 110,000 clones detected, around 78% appear once; the ten largest clones hold roughly 6.2%. The origin of this receptor is a woman between 40 and 50 years old in good health and CMV-seropositive. Sequenced: PBMCs.

The CDR3 DNA reads TGTGCCAGCTCACCCCCGGGACGGACTACCTATGGCTACACCTTC. Amino acid sequence: CASSPPGRTTYGYTF. The J gene is TRBJ1-2, the V gene TRBV18; possibly TRBD1 for D (5 bases). V lost 3 bases to trimming and J lost 4 bases, with 15 bases between them. The germline V gene has CDR1 KGHSH and CDR2 LQKENI. This CDR3 region has 15 residues. The variable domain in full, completed from reference TRBV18 and TRBJ1-2, reads NAGVMQNPRHLVRRRGQEARLRCSPMKGHSHVYWYRQLPEEGLKFMVYLQKENIIDESGMPKERFSAEFPKEGPSILRIQQVVRGDSAAYFCASSPPGRTTYGYTFGSGTRLTVV.